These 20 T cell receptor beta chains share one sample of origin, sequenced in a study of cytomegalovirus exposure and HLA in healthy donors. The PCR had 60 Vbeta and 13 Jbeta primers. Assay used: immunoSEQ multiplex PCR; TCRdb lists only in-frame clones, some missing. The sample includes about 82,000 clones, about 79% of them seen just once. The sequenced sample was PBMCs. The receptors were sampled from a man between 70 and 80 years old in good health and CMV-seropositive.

In DNA, the CDR3 is TGCGCCAGCAGCTTGGCCGGGACAAACTTACAAGAGACCCAGTACTTC. This translates into CASSLAGTNLQETQYF. The gene calls are TRBV5-1 and TRBJ2-5, with D possibly TRBD1 on 6 matching bases. Germline loops: CDR1 SGHRS, CDR2 YFSETQ. V lost 0 bases to trimming and J lost 2 bases, with 14 bases between them. The CDR3 totals 16 residues. Full variable domain (rest looked up from reference TRBV5-1 and TRBJ2-5): KAGVTQTPRYLIKTRGQQVTLSCSPISGHRSVSWYQQTPGQGLQFLFEYFSETQRNKGNFPGRFSGRQFSNSRSEMNVSTLELGDSALYLCASSLAGTNLQETQYFGPGTRLLVL.

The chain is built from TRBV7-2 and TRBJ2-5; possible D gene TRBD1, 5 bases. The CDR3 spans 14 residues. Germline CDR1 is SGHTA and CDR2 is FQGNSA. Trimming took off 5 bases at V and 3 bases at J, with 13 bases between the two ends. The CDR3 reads CASSQGVQEETQYF. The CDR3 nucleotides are TGTGCCAGCAGCCAAGGGGTACAGGAAGAGACCCAGTACTTC.

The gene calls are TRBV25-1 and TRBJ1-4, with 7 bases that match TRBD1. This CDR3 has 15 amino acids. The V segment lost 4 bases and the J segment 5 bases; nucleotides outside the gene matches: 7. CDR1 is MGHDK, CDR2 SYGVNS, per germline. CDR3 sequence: CASSGTGGKNEKLFF. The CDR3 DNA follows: TGTGCCAGCAGTGGGACAGGCGGGAAAAATGAAAAACTGTTTTTT. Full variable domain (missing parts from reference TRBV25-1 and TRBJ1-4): EADIYQTPRYLVIGTGKKITLECSQTMGHDKMYWYQQDPGMELHLIHYSYGVNSTEKGDLSSESTVSRIRTEHFPLTLESARPSHTSQYLCASSGTGGKNEKLFFGSGTQLSVL.

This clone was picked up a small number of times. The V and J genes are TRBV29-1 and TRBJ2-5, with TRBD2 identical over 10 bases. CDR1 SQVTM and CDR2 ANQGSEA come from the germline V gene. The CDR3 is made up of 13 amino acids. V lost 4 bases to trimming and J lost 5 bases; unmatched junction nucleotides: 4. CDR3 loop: CSVAGLAMETQYF. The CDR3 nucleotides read TGCAGCGTTGCGGGACTAGCGATGGAGACCCAGTACTTC.

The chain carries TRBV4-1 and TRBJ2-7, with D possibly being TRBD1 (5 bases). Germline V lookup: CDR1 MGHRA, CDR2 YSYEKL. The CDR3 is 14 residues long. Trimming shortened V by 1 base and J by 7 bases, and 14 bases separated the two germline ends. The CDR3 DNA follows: TGCGCCAGCAGCCAAGGGGAAGGGGTCGGAGAGCAGTACTTC. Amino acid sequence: CASSQGEGVGEQYF.

The chain's CDR3 is CASSLSAGATNEQFF. DNA for the CDR3: TGTGCCAGCAGCCTCTCGGCGGGGGCCACAAATGAGCAGTTCTTC. The V and J genes are TRBV2 and TRBJ2-1; tentatively, D is TRBD2 (7 bases). CDR1 and CDR2 from the germline V gene are SNHLY and FYNNEI. The CDR3 is 15 residues long. V lost 6 bases to trimming and J lost 7 bases, with 19 bases between them.

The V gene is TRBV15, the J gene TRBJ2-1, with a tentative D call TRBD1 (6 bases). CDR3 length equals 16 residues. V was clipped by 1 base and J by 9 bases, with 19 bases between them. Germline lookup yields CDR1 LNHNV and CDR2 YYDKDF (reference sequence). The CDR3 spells CATSRGRGRTSGEQFF. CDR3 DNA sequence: TGTGCCACCAGCAGAGGCAGGGGTAGGACCTCCGGTGAGCAGTTCTTC.

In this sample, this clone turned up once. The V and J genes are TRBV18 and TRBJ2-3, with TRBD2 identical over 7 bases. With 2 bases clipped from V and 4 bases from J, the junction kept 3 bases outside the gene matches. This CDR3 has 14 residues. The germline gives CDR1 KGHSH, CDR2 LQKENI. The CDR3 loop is CASSPDLAADTQYF. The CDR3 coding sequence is TGTGCCAGCTCACCAGATCTAGCGGCAGATACGCAGTATTTT. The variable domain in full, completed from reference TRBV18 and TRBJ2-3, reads NAGVMQNPRHLVRRRGQEARLRCSPMKGHSHVYWYRQLPEEGLKFMVYLQKENIIDESGMPKERFSAEFPKEGPSILRIQQVVRGDSAAYFCASSPDLAADTQYFGPGTRLTVL.

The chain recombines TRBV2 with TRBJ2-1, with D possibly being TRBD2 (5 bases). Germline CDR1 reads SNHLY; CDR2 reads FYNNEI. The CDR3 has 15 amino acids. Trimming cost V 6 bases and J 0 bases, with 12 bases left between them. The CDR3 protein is CASRAGLSSYNEQFF. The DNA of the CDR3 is TGTGCCAGCAGGGCCGGACTCAGCTCCTACAATGAGCAGTTCTTC.

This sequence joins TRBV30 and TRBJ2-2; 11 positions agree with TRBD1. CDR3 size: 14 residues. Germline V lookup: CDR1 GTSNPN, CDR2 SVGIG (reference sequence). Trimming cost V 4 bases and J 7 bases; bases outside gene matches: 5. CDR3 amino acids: CAWNRDRGDGELFF. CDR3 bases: TGTGCCTGGAACCGGGACAGGGGGGACGGGGAGCTGTTTTTT.

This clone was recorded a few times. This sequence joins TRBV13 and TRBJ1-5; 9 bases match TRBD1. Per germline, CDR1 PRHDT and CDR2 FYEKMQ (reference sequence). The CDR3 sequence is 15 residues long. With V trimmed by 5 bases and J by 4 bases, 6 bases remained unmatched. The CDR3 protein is CASSRLDRGNQPQHF. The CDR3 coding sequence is TGTGCCAGCAGCAGACTAGACAGGGGGAATCAGCCCCAGCATTTT. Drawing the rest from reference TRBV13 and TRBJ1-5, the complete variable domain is AAGVIQSPRHLIKEKRETATLKCYPIPRHDTVYWYQQGPGQDPQFLISFYEKMQSDKGSIPDRFSAQQFSDYHSELNMSSLELGDSALYFCASSRLDRGNQPQHFGDGTRLSIL.

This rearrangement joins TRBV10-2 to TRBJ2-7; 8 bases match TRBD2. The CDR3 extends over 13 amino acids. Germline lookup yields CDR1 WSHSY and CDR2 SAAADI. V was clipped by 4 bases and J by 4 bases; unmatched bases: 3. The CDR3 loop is CASSGLAGYEQYF. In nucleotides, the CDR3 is TGCGCCAGCAGTGGTCTAGCGGGTTACGAGCAGTACTTC.

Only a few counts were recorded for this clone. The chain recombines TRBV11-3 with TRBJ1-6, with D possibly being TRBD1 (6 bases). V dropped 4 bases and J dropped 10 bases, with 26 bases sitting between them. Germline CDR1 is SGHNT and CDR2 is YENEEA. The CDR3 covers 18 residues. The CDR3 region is CASSYDLAEGVQGSPLHF. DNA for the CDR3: TGTGCCAGCAGCTACGATCTGGCTGAGGGGGTCCAAGGGTCACCCCTCCACTTT.

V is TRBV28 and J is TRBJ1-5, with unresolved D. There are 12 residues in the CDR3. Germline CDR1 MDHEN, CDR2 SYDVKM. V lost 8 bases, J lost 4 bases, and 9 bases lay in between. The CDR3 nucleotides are TGTGCCAGCGGTGAGCCTAATCAGCCCCAGCATTTT. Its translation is CASGEPNQPQHF. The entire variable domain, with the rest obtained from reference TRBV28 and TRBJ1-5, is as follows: DVKVTQSSRYLVKRTGEKVFLECVQDMDHENMFWYRQDPGLGLRLIYFSYDVKMKEKGDIPEGYSVSREKKERFSLILESASTNQTSMYLCASGEPNQPQHFGDGTRLSIL.

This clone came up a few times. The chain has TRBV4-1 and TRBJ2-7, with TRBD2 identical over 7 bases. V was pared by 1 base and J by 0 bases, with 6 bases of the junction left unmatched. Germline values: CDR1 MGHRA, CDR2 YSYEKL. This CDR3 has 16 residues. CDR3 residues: CASSQGPAGTSYEQYF. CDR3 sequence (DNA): TGCGCCAGCAGCCAAGGGCCAGCGGGGACCTCCTACGAGCAGTACTTC.

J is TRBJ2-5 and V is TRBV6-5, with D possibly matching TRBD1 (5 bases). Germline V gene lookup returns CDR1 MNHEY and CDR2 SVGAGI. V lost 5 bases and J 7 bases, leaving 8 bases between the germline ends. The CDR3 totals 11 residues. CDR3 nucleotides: TGTGCCAGCAGTGGTGGGGCGACCCAGTACTTC. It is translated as CASSGGATQYF.

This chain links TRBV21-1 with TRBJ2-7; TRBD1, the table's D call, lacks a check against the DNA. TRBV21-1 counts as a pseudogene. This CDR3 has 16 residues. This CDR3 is CASSKEETGGSYEQYF. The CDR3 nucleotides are TGTGCCAGCAGCAAAGAGGAGACAGGGGGCTCCTACGAGCAGTACTTC.

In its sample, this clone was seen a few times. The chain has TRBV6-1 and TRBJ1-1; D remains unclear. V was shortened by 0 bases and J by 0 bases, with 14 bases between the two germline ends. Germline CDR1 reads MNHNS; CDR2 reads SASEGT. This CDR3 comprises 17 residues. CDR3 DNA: TGTGCCAGCAGTGAAGCGAGGGCAGTGTTAATGAACACTGAAGCTTTCTTT. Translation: CASSEARAVLMNTEAFF.

The CDR3 loop is CASSSRGQGLSNQPQHF. Here the CDR3 DNA reads TGTGCCAGCAGCAGCCGCGGACAGGGTTTGAGCAATCAGCCCCAGCATTTT. This chain connects TRBV21-1 to TRBJ1-5; whether TRBD1, the table's D call, matches the DNA was not checked. TRBV21-1 is a pseudogene locus. There are 17 residues in the CDR3.

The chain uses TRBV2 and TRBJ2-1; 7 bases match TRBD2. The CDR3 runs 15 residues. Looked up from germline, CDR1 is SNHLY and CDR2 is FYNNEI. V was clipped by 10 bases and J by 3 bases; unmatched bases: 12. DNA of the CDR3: TGTGCCACTACAGAGTCAGGACTAGGCTACAATGAGCAGTTCTTC. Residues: CATTESGLGYNEQFF.